This T cell receptor beta chain derives from a study of cytomegalovirus exposure and HLA in healthy donors. Trimming left V 4 bases short and J 0 bases short, with 14 bases between. This CDR3 is built from 16 residues. Germline-derived CDR1 and CDR2 are LGHNA and YSLEER. The PCR made use of 60 Vbeta and 13 Jbeta primers. Clones were sequenced by immunoSEQ multiplex PCR, and TCRdb holds only the in-frame ones, with some missing. The data contain some 200,000 clones, more than 9.5% of them singletons. In this sample, this clone turned up a few times. The source of this sequence is a man aged 45-65 years in good health and CMV-seropositive. The sequencing sample was made of PBMCs. V is TRBV4-3 and J is TRBJ2-3, with TRBD1 as a possible D gene (6 bases). DNA for the CDR3: TGCGCCAGCAGCCCCTGGGGGCCCGGAAGCACAGATACGCAGTATTTT. Its protein is CASSPWGPGSTDTQYF.